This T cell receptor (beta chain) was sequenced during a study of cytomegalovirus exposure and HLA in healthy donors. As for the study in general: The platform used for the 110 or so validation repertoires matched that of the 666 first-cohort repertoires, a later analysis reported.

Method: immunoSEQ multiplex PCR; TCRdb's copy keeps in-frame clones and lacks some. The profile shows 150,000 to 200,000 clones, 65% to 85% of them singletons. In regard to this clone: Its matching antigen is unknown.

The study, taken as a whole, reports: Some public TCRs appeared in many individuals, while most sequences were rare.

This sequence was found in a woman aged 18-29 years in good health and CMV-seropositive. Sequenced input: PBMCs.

The CDR3 DNA is TGCGCCAGCAGCTTGAGCGGGGGCAACTACAATGAGCAGTTCTTC. It yields the protein CASSLSGGNYNEQFF. V usage is TRBV5-1 and J usage is TRBJ2-1, with 8 bases lining up with TRBD2. Germline V gives CDR1 SGHRS, CDR2 YFSETQ. The J segment lost 3 bases and the V segment lost 1 base, leaving 3 bases of the junction unmatched. CDR3 length equals 15 residues.